This is a list of T cell receptor beta chains from one sample in a study of blood T cell repertoires in COVID-19. Method: immunoSEQ multiplex PCR; TCRdb's copy keeps in-frame clones and lacks some. The repertoire holds 400,000 to 450,000 clones, with over 75% as singletons. The sample taken for sequencing was peripheral blood. The origin of the receptors is a woman between 40 and 55 years old with COVID-19, enrolled during active disease. Both conserved end residues are part of each CDR3. A D gene is named only where the DNA matches it firmly. Expanded clones are given a class, and other clones once, few, many or no size at all.

NA | 17 | TRBJ2-2 | TRBD1 | TRBV6-2/TRBV6-3 | CASSYYPDRGKSGELFF | TGTGCCAGCAGTTACTATCCCGACAGGGGTAAATCAGGGGAGCTGTTTTTT
NA | 16 | TRBJ1-2 | TRBD1 | TRBV19 | CASSHGGTENNYGYTF | TGTGCCAGTAGCCATGGGGGGACAGAAAATAACTATGGCTACACCTTC
NA | 14 | TRBJ2-5 | TRBD2 | TRBV7-2 | CASSPGRATETQYF | TGTGCCAGCAGCCCCGGGAGGGCTACGGAGACCCAGTACTTC
NA | 14 | TRBJ2-3 | TRBD2 | TRBV19 | CACKLAGFTDTQYF | TGTGCCTGTAAACTAGCGGGGTTCACAGATACGCAGTATTTT
NA | 16 | TRBJ2-2 | TRBD2 | TRBV5-1 | CASSLELAGRTGELFF | TGCGCCAGCAGCTTGGAACTAGCGGGAAGGACCGGGGAGCTGTTTTTT
NA | 15 | TRBJ2-5 | TRBD1 | TRBV7-3 | CASSTTGDRIETQYF | TGTGCCAGCAGCACAACCGGGGACAGGATAGAGACCCAGTACTTC
NA | 16 | TRBJ2-5 | TRBD2 | TRBV7-2 | CASSTGASGTVETQYF | TGTGCCAGCAGCACAGGGGCTAGCGGGACTGTGGAGACCCAGTACTTC
NA | 15 | TRBJ2-3 | NA | TRBV27 | CASSFTGVGTDTQYF | TGTGCCAGCAGTTTTACCGGGGTGGGCACAGATACGCAGTATTTT
NA | 14 | TRBJ2-1 | TRBD2 | TRBV7-2 | CASSLPLASGEQFF | TGTGCCAGCAGCTTACCCTTGGCTAGCGGGGAGCAGTTCTTC
once | 13 | TRBJ2-5 | NA | TRBV10-1 | CASSTPGEETQYF | TGCGCCAGCAGTACCCCAGGGGAAGAGACCCAGTACTTC
NA | 15 | TRBJ1-1 | NA | TRBV19 | CASSPGHPPATEAFF | TGTGCCAGTAGTCCGGGACATCCCCCTGCCACTGAAGCTTTCTTT
NA | 15 | TRBJ2-1 | TRBD2 | TRBV24-1 | CATSDGRAGHNEQFF | TGTGCCACCAGTGACGGGAGGGCGGGACACAATGAGCAGTTCTTC
once | 16 | TRBJ1-4 | NA | TRBV4-3 | CASSQGASNEGEKLFF | TGCGCCAGCAGCCAGGGGGCCTCCAATGAGGGTGAAAAACTGTTTTTT
few | 17 | TRBJ1-6 | NA | TRBV7-3 | CASSRSGGPGSGSPLHF | TGTGCCAGCAGCCGAAGTGGCGGTCCGGGAAGTGGATCACCCCTCCACTTT
NA | 15 | TRBJ1-1 | TRBD1 | TRBV6-5 | CASSNRQGLNTEAFF | TGTGCCAGCAGTAACCGACAGGGGCTGAACACTGAAGCTTTCTTT
few | 14 | TRBJ1-5 | NA | TRBV14 | CASSSGRGGQPQHF | TGTGCCAGCAGCTCAGGAAGAGGAGGTCAGCCCCAGCATTTT
NA | 17 | TRBJ2-1 | TRBD2 | TRBV5-1 | CASSTGTSGRNYNEQFF | TGCGCCAGCAGCACGGGGACTAGCGGGAGGAATTACAATGAGCAGTTCTTC